This T cell receptor beta chain comes out of a study of cytomegalovirus exposure and HLA in healthy donors. Losses at the gene ends were 0 bases for V and 6 bases for J; bases not matched to a gene: 6. The CDR3 contains 15 residues. Germline CDR1 is SEHNR and CDR2 is FQNEAQ (reference sequence). Produced via immunoSEQ multiplex PCR; TCRdb's table is partial and in-frame only. The sample includes some 140,000 clones, about 87% of them seen just once. V gene TRBV7-9 combines with J gene TRBJ2-7, with TRBD1 matching over 9 bases. The sample comprised PBMCs. The sequence came from a woman aged 25 to 45 in good health and CMV-seropositive. This CDR3 reads CASSLARTGAGEQYF. The CDR3 bases are TGTGCCAGCAGCTTAGCCAGGACAGGGGCGGGCGAGCAGTACTTC.